This T cell receptor beta chain appears in the sequencing data of a study of cytotoxic CD8 clonotypes in ibrutinib-treated CLL. Concerning this clone itself: Its antigen is not known.

TCRdb keeps only in-frame clones here, not all; method: immunoSEQ multiplex PCR. The profile shows over 25,000 clones, around 76% of them singletons. V was cut by 4 bases and J by 14 bases, with 21 bases left in between. This CDR3 contains 14 residues. CDR1 is LGHNA and CDR2 is YSLEER in the germline V gene. Overall study results and limits: Researchers report that baseline clonality outpaced age-matched healthy donors and tracked circulating CD8+ T-cell counts. Clonality climbed at ibrutinib response, then dropped toward baseline at progression. Contraction or stability on treatment was seen for public clonotypes, which were uncommon.

The input for sequencing was PBMCs, taken after 36 months of ibrutinib treatment. This clonotype originated in a human donor with chronic lymphocytic leukemia. V is TRBV4-3 and J is TRBJ2-1; D possibly corresponds to TRBD2 (6 bases). DNA of the CDR3: TGCGCCAGCAGCCCCCGGGACTGGACCAGAGTGAAGTTCTTC. As protein: CASSPRDWTRVKFF.